The rows below give T cell receptor beta chains drawn from one sample of a study of cytomegalovirus exposure and HLA in healthy donors. Produced via immunoSEQ multiplex PCR; TCRdb's table is partial and in-frame only. The sample includes about 160,000 clones, roughly 85% seen only once; the top ten take approximately 0.85%. The sequenced sample was PBMCs. The receptors stem from a woman aged 25 to 39 in good health and CMV-seronegative. Each CDR3 is given with its conserved first and last residue. The order of the fields is clone size, D gene, V gene, J gene, CDR3 protein, CDR3 DNA. A D gene is named only where the DNA matches it firmly. For some rows the clone size is stated as once, few or many, or as a class when expanded; others skip it.

NA	TRBD1	TRBV7-2	TRBJ1-6	CASRDRGGDNSPLHF	TGTGCCAGCCGCGACAGGGGAGGGGATAATTCCCCCCTCCACTTT
NA	TRBD2	TRBV6-5	TRBJ2-7	CASSIGGGSYEQYF	TGTGCCAGCAGTATAGGCGGGGGCTCCTACGAGCAGTACTTC
NA	NA	TRBV7-9	TRBJ2-7	CASSLGGPYEQYF	TGTGCCAGCAGCTTAGGGGGGCCCTACGAGCAGTACTTC
NA	NA	TRBV7-8	TRBJ2-7	CASSARGLSEQYF	TGTGCCAGCAGCGCGAGAGGGCTATCCGAGCAGTACTTC
NA	TRBD1	TRBV29-1	TRBJ2-7	CSVLTGNRYEQYF	TGCAGCGTTTTGACAGGGAATAGGTACGAGCAGTACTTC
few	NA	TRBV9	TRBJ2-2	CASSVVGGNTGELFF	TGTGCCAGCAGCGTAGTCGGGGGGAACACCGGGGAGCTGTTTTTT
few	NA	TRBV6-1	TRBJ1-4	CASSDSSRGATNEKLFF	TGTGCCAGCAGTGATAGCTCCCGCGGGGCAACTAATGAAAAACTGTTTTTT
NA	NA	TRBV5-1	TRBJ2-1	CASSSLGRLWEQFF	TGCGCCAGCAGCAGCCTCGGCCGACTATGGGAGCAGTTCTTC
NA	NA	TRBV7-8	TRBJ1-5	CASSLQGLNQPQHF	TGTGCCAGCAGCCTGCAGGGTTTGAATCAGCCCCAGCATTTT
NA	TRBD1	TRBV9	TRBJ1-1	CASSVEGTGRRAFF	TGTGCCAGCAGCGTAGAGGGGACAGGTCGACGAGCTTTCTTT
few	NA	TRBV6-5	TRBJ2-1	CASTRGSSYNEQFF	TGTGCCAGCACTAGGGGGAGTTCTTACAATGAGCAGTTCTTC
few	NA	TRBV4-1	TRBJ1-5	CASSQAQPVSEPQHF	TGCGCCAGCAGCCAAGCTCAACCCGTGAGTGAGCCCCAGCATTTT
NA	TRBD2	TRBV6-6	TRBJ2-7	CASGLAGSYEQYF	TGTGCCAGCGGACTAGCGGGGTCCTACGAGCAGTACTTC
NA	TRBD1	TRBV5-1	TRBJ2-2	CASSSDGTGNGELFF	TGCGCCAGCAGCTCGGATGGGACAGGGAACGGGGAGCTGTTTTTT
NA	NA	TRBV11-2	TRBJ2-7	CASSALQGGTYEQYF	TGTGCCAGCAGCGCATTACAGGGGGGGACCTACGAGCAGTACTTC
NA	NA	TRBV5-1	TRBJ2-2	CASKPGLATGELFF	TGCGCCAGCAAACCCGGTCTCGCCACCGGGGAGCTGTTTTTT
NA	TRBD1	TRBV6-5	TRBJ1-6	CASTSMTGINSPLHF	TGTGCCAGCACCTCGATGACAGGGATAAATTCACCCCTCCACTTT
NA	NA	TRBV4-1	TRBJ1-4	CASSQDIGRGKLFF	TGCGCCAGCAGCCAAGATATTGGGCGGGGAAAACTGTTTTTT
NA	TRBD1	TRBV5-1	TRBJ2-5	CASSMALGQNQETQYF	TGCGCCAGCAGCATGGCCTTGGGACAGAACCAAGAGACCCAGTACTTC
NA	TRBD2	TRBV7-6	TRBJ2-7	CASSGLRGASKYEQYF	TGTGCCAGCAGCGGGCTGCGGGGGGCTTCCAAATACGAGCAGTACTTC
NA	TRBD2	TRBV29-1	TRBJ2-7	CSVEGDYPYEQYF	TGCAGCGTTGAAGGGGACTATCCCTACGAGCAGTACTTC
NA	NA	TRBV27	TRBJ2-2	CASSIRLANTGELFF	TGTGCCAGCAGTATACGACTAGCGAACACCGGGGAGCTGTTTTTT
NA	TRBD1	TRBV5-6	TRBJ1-5	CASSLSDRAGWGNQPQHF	TGTGCCAGCAGCTTATCAGACAGGGCGGGGTGGGGCAATCAGCCCCAGCATTTT
NA	NA	TRBV25-1	TRBJ1-5	CASSELVGPGNQPQHF	TGTGCCAGCAGTGAATTAGTGGGGCCCGGTAATCAGCCCCAGCATTTT
NA	TRBD1	TRBV7-9	TRBJ1-1	CASSPRQGLTEAFF	TGTGCCAGCAGCCCTAGACAGGGTTTGACTGAAGCTTTCTTT
NA	NA	TRBV30	TRBJ1-2	CAWSLGGGYGYTF	TGTGCCTGGAGTCTCGGGGGGGGCTATGGCTACACCTTC
once	TRBD1	TRBV11-2	TRBJ1-6	CASSLGGQGWGSPLHF	TGTGCCAGCAGCTTGGGGGGACAGGGCTGGGGTTCACCCCTCCACTTT
NA	TRBD1	TRBV5-1	TRBJ1-2	CASSPGQGVIREGYTF	TGCGCCAGCAGCCCCGGACAGGGCGTAATAAGGGAAGGCTACACCTTC
NA	NA	TRBV5-1	TRBJ2-7	CASQLGGEQYF	TGCGCCAGCCAGCTCGGGGGCGAGCAGTACTTC
NA	NA	TRBV29-1	TRBJ2-7	CSVELRRDKGSYEQYF	TGCAGCGTTGAACTCCGGAGGGATAAAGGGTCCTACGAGCAGTACTTC
NA	NA	TRBV9	TRBJ2-6	CASSVVGQTGSGANVLTF	TGTGCCAGCAGCGTAGTAGGACAGACGGGGTCTGGGGCCAACGTCCTGACTTTC
NA	TRBD2	TRBV28	TRBJ2-3	CASYTSGMGDTQYF	TGTGCCAGCTACACTAGCGGGATGGGAGATACGCAGTATTTT
NA	NA	TRBV7-2	TRBJ2-5	CASSLARSQETQYF	TGTGCCAGCAGCTTAGCCCGTTCCCAAGAGACCCAGTACTTC
NA	TRBD2	TRBV30	TRBJ2-1	CAWSSGLAGSSYNEQFF	TGTGCCTGGAGTTCGGGACTAGCGGGCAGCTCCTACAATGAGCAGTTCTTC
NA	NA	TRBV7-9	TRBJ2-1	CASSLRDRNNEQFF	TGTGCCAGCAGCTTGCGGGATCGGAACAATGAGCAGTTCTTC
NA	NA	TRBV7-9	TRBJ2-7	CASSLPTDSEQYF	TGTGCCAGCAGCTTACCCACCGACAGTGAGCAGTACTTC
NA	TRBD1	TRBV27	TRBJ1-6	CASSSRDSMNSPLHF	TGTGCCAGCAGTTCCCGGGACAGCATGAATTCACCCCTCCACTTT
NA	NA	TRBV7-2	TRBJ2-7	CASSTLQATEAYEQYF	TGTGCCAGCAGCACCCTACAGGCTACTGAGGCCTACGAGCAGTACTTC
NA	NA	TRBV6-1	TRBJ2-7	CASSEALHPKVRKLGEQYF	TGTGCCAGCAGTGAAGCGCTTCACCCAAAAGTACGGAAGCTGGGCGAGCAGTACTTC
NA	NA	TRBV19	TRBJ1-1	CASSTGWAPNTEAFF	TGTGCCAGTAGTACCGGTTGGGCACCGAACACTGAAGCTTTCTTT
NA	TRBD1	TRBV7-8	TRBJ2-5	CASATHRGIGETQYF	TGTGCCAGCGCCACCCACAGGGGGATTGGGGAGACCCAGTACTTC
NA	NA	TRBV27	TRBJ2-3	CASSLFPQGPRTSTDTQYF	TGTGCCAGCAGTTTATTCCCCCAGGGGCCACGAACTAGCACAGATACGCAGTATTTT
NA	TRBD2	TRBV27	TRBJ2-3	CASSPLAGAGTDTQYF	TGTGCCAGCAGTCCGCTAGCGGGAGCGGGCACAGATACGCAGTATTTT
NA	NA	TRBV6-5	TRBJ2-5	CASDRETQYF	TGTGCGAGCGACAGAGAGACCCAGTACTTC
NA	NA	TRBV5-1	TRBJ2-7	CASSKTNSYEQYF	TGCGCCAGCAGCAAGACAAATTCCTACGAGCAGTACTTC
NA	NA	TRBV6-5	TRBJ1-2	CASSYVRDLDYGYTF	TGTGCCAGCAGTTACGTCAGGGATCTAGACTATGGCTACACCTTC
NA	NA	TRBV29-1	TRBJ1-5	CSVEGRGGQPQHF	TGCAGCGTTGAAGGGCGCGGAGGTCAGCCCCAGCATTTT
few	NA	TRBV9	TRBJ2-7	CASSAQVHYEQYF	TGTGCCAGCAGCGCACAGGTCCACTACGAGCAGTACTTC